The 9 T cell receptor beta chains listed next were all sequenced from one sample in a study of early T cells in non-severe SARS-CoV-2 infection. TCRdb called the 5' RACE reads again in MiXCR, with one record for every CDR3 protein. This table holds 90,000 to 120,000 distinct CDR3 sequences, around 10% found once. The specimen sequenced was whole blood. The receptors were sampled from an adult who was a healthcare worker with PCR-confirmed SARS-CoV-2 infection or an uninfected control (not recorded which).

The chain carries TRBV7-2 and TRBJ2-3, with TRBD2 matching over 15 bases. V shed 5 bases and J 1 base; nucleotides not matched to a gene: 4. Germline V gene sequence: CDR1 SGHTA, CDR2 FQGNSA. The length of the CDR3 is 17 residues. The CDR3 DNA sequence: TGTGCCAGCAGCCGCCGGACTAGCGGGAGGGGCACAGATACGCAGTATTTT. It codes for CASSRRTSGRGTDTQYF.

This clonotype has a handful of counts. The J gene is TRBJ1-1, the V gene TRBV15; the match to TRBD1 covers 10 bases. J was trimmed by 3 bases and V by 3 bases; bases with no gene match: 7. This CDR3 is built from 16 residues. The germline V gene encodes CDR1 LNHNV and CDR2 YYDKDF (reference sequence). CDR3 nucleotides: TGTGCCACCAGCAGCTACCGGGACAGGGGTTACACTGAAGCTTTCTTT. It codes for CATSSYRDRGYTEAFF.

This clonotype was observed many times. The chain uses TRBV18 and TRBJ2-5; TRBD2 agrees at 8 bases. From germline, CDR1 is KGHSH and CDR2 LQKENI. This CDR3 spans 14 amino acids. The J segment lost 4 bases and the V segment lost 3 bases, leaving 4 bases of the junction unmatched. The CDR3 protein is CASSPAAGGETQYF. In nucleotides, the CDR3 is TGTGCCAGCTCACCGGCCGCGGGAGGAGAGACCCAGTACTTC.

V gene TRBV7-6 combines with J gene TRBJ2-3, with unresolved D. Germline V lookup: CDR1 SGHVS, CDR2 FNYEAQ. The V end lost 5 bases, the J end lost 1 base, and 10 bases lay between the germline ends. CDR3 length: 14 amino acids. The CDR3 sequence: CASSIIHGTDTQYF. For the CDR3, the DNA is TGTGCCAGCAGCATCATACACGGCACAGATACGCAGTATTTT. Full variable domain (rest looked up from reference TRBV7-6 and TRBJ2-3): GAGVSQSPRYKVTKRGQDVALRCDPISGHVSLYWYRQALGQGPEFLTYFNYEAQQDKSGLPNDRFSAERPEGSISTLTIQRTEQRDSAMYRCASSIIHGTDTQYFGPGTRLTVL.

This sequence joins TRBV20-1 and TRBJ2-1; 11 positions agree with TRBD2. Germline-derived CDR1 and CDR2 are DFQATT and SNEGSKA (reference sequence). V was pared by 6 bases and J by 9 bases, with 10 bases of the junction left unmatched. The CDR3 contains 14 residues. The CDR3 sequence: CSALLAGVDGEQFF. CDR3 nucleotide sequence: TGCAGTGCCCTACTAGCGGGGGTCGACGGTGAGCAGTTCTTC.

This clonotype occurred once. V usage is TRBV3-1 and J usage is TRBJ2-1; TRBD2 agrees at 9 bases. Germline CDR1 LGHDT, CDR2 YNNKEL (reference sequence). V shed 5 bases and J 7 bases; nucleotides not matched to a gene: 9. The CDR3 is 15 residues long. In DNA form, the CDR3 reads TGTGCCAGCAGCGGCCCCCCGGCGGGAGGGAATGAGCAGTTCTTC. Translation gives CASSGPPAGGNEQFF.

This clonotype has a count of ten or more. The V and J genes are TRBV11-3 and TRBJ1-3, with D unclear. Trimming removed 5 bases at V and 2 bases at J, with 13 bases between. Germline CDR1 is SGHNT and CDR2 is YENEEA. This CDR3 has 15 residues. CDR3 in DNA: TGTGCCAGCAGCCTATACCCGGGTCCTGGAAACACCATATATTTT. It yields the protein CASSLYPGPGNTIYF.

This clonotype was seen a handful of times. The chain carries TRBV5-6 and TRBJ1-1, with D maybe TRBD1 (5 bases). The CDR3 sequence is 13 residues long. Germline values: CDR1 SGHDT, CDR2 YYEEEE. Trimming removed 3 bases from V and 6 bases from J, with 12 bases in between. CDR3 region: CASSSSGRSEAFF. The DNA for the CDR3 is TGTGCCAGCAGCTCTTCAGGGAGGTCTGAAGCTTTCTTT.

In its sample, this clonotype was seen a few times. The chain links TRBV19 to TRBJ1-2; D call uncertain. The ends were cut back, 5 bases at V and 2 bases at J, with 18 bases in the middle. This CDR3 comprises 16 residues. Germline V gives CDR1 LNHDA, CDR2 SQIVND (reference sequence). In DNA form, the CDR3 reads TGTGCCAGTAGTGCCCGGCGGAGGGCGATCAACTATGGCTACACCTTC. Translation gives CASSARRRAINYGYTF.